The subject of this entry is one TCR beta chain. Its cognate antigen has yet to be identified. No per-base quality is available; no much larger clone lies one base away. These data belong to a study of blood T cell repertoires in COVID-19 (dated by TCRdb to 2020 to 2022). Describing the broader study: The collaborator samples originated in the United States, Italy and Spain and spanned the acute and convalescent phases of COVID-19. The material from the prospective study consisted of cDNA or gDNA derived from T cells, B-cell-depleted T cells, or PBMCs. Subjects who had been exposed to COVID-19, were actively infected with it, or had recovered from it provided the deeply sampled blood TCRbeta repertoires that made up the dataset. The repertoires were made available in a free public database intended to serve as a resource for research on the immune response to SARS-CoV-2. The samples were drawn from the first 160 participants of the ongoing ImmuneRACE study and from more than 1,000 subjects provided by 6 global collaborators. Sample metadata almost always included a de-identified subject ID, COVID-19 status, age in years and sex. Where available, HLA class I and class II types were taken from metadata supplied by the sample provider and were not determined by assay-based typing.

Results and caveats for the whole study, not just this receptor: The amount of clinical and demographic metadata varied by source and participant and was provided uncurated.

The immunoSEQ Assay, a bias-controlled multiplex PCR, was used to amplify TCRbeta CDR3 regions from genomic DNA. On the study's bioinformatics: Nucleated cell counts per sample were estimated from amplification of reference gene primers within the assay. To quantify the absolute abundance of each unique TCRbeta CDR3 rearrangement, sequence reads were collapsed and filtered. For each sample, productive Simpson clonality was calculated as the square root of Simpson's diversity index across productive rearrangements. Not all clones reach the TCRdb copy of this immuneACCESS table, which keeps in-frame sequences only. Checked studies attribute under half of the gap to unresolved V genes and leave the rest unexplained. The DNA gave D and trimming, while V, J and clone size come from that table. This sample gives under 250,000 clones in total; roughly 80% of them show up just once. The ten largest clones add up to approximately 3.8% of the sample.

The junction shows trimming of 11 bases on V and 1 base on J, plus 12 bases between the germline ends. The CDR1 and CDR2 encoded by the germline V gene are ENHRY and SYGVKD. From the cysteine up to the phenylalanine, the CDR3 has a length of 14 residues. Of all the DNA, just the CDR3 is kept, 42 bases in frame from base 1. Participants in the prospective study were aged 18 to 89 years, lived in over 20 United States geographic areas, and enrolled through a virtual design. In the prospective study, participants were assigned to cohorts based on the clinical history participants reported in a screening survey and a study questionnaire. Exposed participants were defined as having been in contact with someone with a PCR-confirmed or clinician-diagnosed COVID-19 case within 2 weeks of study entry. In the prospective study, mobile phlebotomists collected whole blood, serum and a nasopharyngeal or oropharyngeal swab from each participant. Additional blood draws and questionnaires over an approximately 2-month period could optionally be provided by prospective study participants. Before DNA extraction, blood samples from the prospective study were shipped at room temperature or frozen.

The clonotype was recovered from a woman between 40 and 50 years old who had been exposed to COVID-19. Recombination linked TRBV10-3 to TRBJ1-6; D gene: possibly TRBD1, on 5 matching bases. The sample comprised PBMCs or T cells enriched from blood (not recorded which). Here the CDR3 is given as CAAGGSSYNSPLHF. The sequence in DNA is TGTGCCGCCGGGGGATCGTCCTATAATTCACCCCTCCACTTT.